Sequencing of this T cell receptor (beta chain) was carried out in a study of blood T cell repertoires in COVID-19. About the research overall: Spain, Italy and the United States supplied samples that represented acute and convalescent COVID-19. Nucleic acid was either cDNA or gDNA, and it came from T cells, B-cell-depleted T cells, or PBMCs.

V was trimmed by 5 bases and J by 9 bases, leaving 23 bases between them. The CDR3 sequence is 16 residues long. Germline CDR1 is SGHNT and CDR2 is YENEEA. The authors' processing: Counts of nucleated cells, estimated from reference gene primer amplification, were obtained. Libraries were prepared by immunoSEQ multiplex PCR; TCRdb keeps only in-frame clonotypes and omits some of them. V, J and clone size derive from that table, while D and trimming were established from the DNA sequence. The sample has over 60,000 clones; roughly 78% are singletons. Sample: peripheral blood. This sequence was found in a human donor in a cohort sampled during active COVID-19. This chain uses TRBV11-3 with TRBJ2-1; TRBD2 is a possible D gene (6 bases). CDR3 region: CASSSRLADPGGEQFF. CDR3 nucleotides: TGTGCCAGCAGCAGCCGATTAGCGGACCCGGGCGGTGAGCAGTTCTTC.